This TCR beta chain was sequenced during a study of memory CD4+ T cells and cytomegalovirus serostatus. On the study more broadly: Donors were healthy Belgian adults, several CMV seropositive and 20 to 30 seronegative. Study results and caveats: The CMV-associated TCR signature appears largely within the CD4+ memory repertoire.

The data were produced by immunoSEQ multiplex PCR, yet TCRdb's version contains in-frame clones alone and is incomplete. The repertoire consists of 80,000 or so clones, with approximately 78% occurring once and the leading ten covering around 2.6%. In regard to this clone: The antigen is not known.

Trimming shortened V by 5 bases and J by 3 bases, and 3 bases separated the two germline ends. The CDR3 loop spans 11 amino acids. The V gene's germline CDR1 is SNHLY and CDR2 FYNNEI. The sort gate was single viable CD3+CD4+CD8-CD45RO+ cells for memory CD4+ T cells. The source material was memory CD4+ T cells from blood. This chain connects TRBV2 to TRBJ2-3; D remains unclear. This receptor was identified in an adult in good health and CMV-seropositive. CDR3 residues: CASSRTDTQYF. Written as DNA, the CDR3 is TGTGCCAGCAGTAGAACAGATACGCAGTATTTT.